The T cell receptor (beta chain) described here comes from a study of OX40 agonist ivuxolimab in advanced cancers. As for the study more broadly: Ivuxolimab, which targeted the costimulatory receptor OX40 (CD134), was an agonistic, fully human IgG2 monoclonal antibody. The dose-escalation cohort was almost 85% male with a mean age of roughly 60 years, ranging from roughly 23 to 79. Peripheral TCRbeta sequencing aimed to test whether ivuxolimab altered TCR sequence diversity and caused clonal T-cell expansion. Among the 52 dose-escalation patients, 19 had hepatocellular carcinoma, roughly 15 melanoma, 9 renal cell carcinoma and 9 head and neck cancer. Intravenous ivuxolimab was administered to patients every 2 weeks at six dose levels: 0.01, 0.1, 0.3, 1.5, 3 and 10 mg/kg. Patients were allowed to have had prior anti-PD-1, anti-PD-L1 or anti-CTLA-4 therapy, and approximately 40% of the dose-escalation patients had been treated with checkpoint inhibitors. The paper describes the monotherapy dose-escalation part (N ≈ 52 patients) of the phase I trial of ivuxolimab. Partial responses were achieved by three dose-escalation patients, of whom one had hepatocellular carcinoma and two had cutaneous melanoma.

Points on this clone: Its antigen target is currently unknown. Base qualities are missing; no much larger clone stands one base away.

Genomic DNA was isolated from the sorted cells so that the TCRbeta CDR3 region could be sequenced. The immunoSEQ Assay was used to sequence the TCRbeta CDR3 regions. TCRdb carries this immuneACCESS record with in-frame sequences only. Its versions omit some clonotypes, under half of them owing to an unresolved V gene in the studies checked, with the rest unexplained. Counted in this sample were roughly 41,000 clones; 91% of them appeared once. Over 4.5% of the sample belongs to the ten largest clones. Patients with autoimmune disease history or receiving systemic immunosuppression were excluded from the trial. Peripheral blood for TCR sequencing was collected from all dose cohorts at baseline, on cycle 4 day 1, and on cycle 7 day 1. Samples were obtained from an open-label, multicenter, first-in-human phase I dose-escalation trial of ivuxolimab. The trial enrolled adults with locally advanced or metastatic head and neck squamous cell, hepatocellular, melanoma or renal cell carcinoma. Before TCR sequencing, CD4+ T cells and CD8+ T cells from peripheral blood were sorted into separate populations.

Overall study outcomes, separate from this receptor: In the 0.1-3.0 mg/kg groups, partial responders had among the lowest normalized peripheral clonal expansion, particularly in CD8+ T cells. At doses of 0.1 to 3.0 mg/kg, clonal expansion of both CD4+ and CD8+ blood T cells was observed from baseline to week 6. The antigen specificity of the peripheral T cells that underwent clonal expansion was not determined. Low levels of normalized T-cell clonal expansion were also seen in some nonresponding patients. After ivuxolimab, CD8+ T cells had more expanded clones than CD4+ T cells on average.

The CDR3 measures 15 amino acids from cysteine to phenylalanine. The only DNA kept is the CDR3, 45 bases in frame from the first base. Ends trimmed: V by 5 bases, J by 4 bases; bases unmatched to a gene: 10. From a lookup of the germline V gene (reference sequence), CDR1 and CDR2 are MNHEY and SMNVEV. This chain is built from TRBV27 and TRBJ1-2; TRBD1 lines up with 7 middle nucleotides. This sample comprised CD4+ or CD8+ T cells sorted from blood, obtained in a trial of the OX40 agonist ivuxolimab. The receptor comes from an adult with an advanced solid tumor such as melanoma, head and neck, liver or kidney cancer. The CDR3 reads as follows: CASSPRGGTVYGYTF. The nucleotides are TGTGCCAGCAGTCCGAGAGGCGGGACAGTCTATGGCTACACCTTC.